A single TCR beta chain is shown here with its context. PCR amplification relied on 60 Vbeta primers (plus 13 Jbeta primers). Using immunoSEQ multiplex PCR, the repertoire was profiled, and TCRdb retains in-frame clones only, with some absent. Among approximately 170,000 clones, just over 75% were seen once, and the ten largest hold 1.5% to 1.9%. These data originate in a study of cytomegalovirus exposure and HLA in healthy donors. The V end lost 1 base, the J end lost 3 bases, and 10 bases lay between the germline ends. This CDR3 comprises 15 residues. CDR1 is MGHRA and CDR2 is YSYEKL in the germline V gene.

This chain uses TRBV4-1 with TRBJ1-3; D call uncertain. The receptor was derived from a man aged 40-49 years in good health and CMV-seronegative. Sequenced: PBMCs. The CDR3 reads CASSQGSTRGNTIYF. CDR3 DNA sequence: TGCGCCAGCAGCCAAGGTAGTACGCGTGGAAACACCATATATTTT.